Presented here are 4 T cell receptor beta chains from one specimen sequenced in a study of T cell responses to AZD1222 COVID-19 vaccine. The data were produced by immunoSEQ multiplex PCR, yet TCRdb's version contains in-frame clones alone and is incomplete. The sample has around 100,000 clones, about 88% seen once. The specimen was peripheral blood, collected on day 0 of AZD1222 vaccination. These receptors were taken from an adult in good health.

The rearrangement joins TRBV4-3 to TRBJ2-6; D gene unclear. The CDR3 sequence is 18 residues long. The V end was cut by 0 bases, the J end by 3 bases, with 15 bases between. Germline V gene data show CDR1 as LGHNA and CDR2 as YSLEER. The CDR3 sequence is CASSQDPPGPNGANVLTF. CDR3 in DNA: TGCGCCAGCAGCCAAGATCCGCCAGGCCCCAATGGGGCCAACGTCCTGACTTTC.

The chain links TRBV27 to TRBJ1-1; D uncertain. The CDR3 extends over 13 amino acids. V was cut by 3 bases and J by 1 base, with 6 bases left in between. Germline CDR1 MNHEY, CDR2 SMNVEV (reference sequence). Here the CDR3 reads CASSFVGNTEAFF. The CDR3 DNA reads TGTGCCAGCAGTTTTGTGGGGAACACTGAAGCTTTCTTT.

This clone was observed a few times. The gene calls are TRBV12-5 and TRBJ1-1, with D possibly being TRBD1 (6 bases). V lost 7 bases and J 5 bases, leaving 17 bases between the germline ends. The CDR3 extends over 14 amino acids. Per the germline V gene, CDR1 is LGHNT and CDR2 is FRNRAP. This chain's CDR3 is CASAPQGTETEAFF. Here the CDR3 DNA reads TGTGCTAGTGCCCCCCAGGGGACGGAAACTGAAGCTTTCTTT.

V is TRBV11-1 and J is TRBJ1-1, with D perhaps matching TRBD1 (6 bases). V was pared by 5 bases and J by 5 bases, with 12 bases between. This CDR3 is 13 amino acids long. CDR1 SGHAT and CDR2 FQDESV come from the germline V gene (reference sequence). This chain's CDR3 is CASSRQEGTEAFF. In nucleotides, the CDR3 is TGTGCCAGCAGCAGACAGGAAGGGACTGAAGCTTTCTTT.